The entry below gives a single TCR beta chain sequence along with its context. Germline-derived CDR1 and CDR2 are SEHNR and FQNEAQ (reference sequence). The ends lost 2 bases at V and 7 bases at J; junction bases unmatched: 14. This CDR3 region has 17 residues. The table came from immunoSEQ multiplex PCR; TCRdb's copy has only in-frame clones and leaves some out. The table records around 37,000 clones, 90% of them present only once. The source of the sample is a study of blood T cell repertoires in COVID-19. Study details: Samples came from the United States, Italy and Spain, spanning acute and convalescent COVID-19. Sources were T cells, B-cell-depleted T cells, or PBMCs; the material itself was cDNA or gDNA.

The specimen sequenced was peripheral blood. This chain connects TRBV7-9 to TRBJ2-1; 7 nucleotides line up with TRBD2. This receptor was taken from a man aged 55 to 70 with active or convalescent COVID-19. The CDR3 reads CASSLKIPQRDRNEQFF. DNA of the CDR3: TGTGCCAGCAGCTTAAAGATTCCCCAGCGGGATCGAAATGAGCAGTTCTTC.